The sequence of this T cell receptor beta chain was determined in a study of T-cell memory formation after mild COVID-19. Each CDR3 protein is one row after TCRdb ran MiXCR on the 5' RACE reads. Here the sample spans about 430,000 distinct CDR3 sequences, 24% being singletons. Details on this clonotype: Its specificity is unknown.

General observations from the study: Later expanders leaned toward CD4+, whereas clones contracting from day 15 to 85 were balanced CD4/CD8.

This CDR3 contains 14 residues. The germline gives CDR1 SGHRS, CDR2 YFSETQ. V lost 0 bases, J lost 6 bases, and 3 bases stayed unmatched. Sequenced: PBMCs or a T cell subset sorted from them (not recorded which). The TCR comes from an adult woman who had mild COVID-19 (a few samples of this study predate the infection). Cell type and time point are not known. The chain carries TRBV5-1 and TRBJ2-3, with 8 bases lining up with TRBD1. CDR3 bases: TGCGCCAGCAGCTTGGGACAGGGGCAGGATACGCAGTATTTT. It codes for CASSLGQGQDTQYF.